What follows are 11 T cell receptor beta chains derived from one specimen sequenced in a study of T cell responses to AZD1222 COVID-19 vaccine. The data were produced by immunoSEQ multiplex PCR, yet TCRdb's version contains in-frame clones alone and is incomplete. The sample yields more than 95,000 clones, 93% seen once. The sequences come from peripheral blood, collected on day 0 of AZD1222 vaccination. All receptors come from an adult in good health.

The rearrangement links TRBV19 to TRBJ1-5; D is ambiguous. Germline V gene data show CDR1 as LNHDA and CDR2 as SQIVND (reference sequence). V was shortened by 3 bases and J by 5 bases, with 11 bases between the two germline ends. The CDR3 has 14 amino acids. The CDR3: CASSMGQRHQPQHF. CDR3 in DNA: TGTGCCAGTAGTATGGGTCAGCGCCATCAGCCCCAGCATTTT.

The V call is TRBV28, the J call TRBJ1-5, with TRBD1 matching over 9 bases. This CDR3 region has 17 residues. Trimming at V came to 4 bases and at J to 7 bases, leaving 14 bases not matched to a gene. Germline assignment: CDR1 MDHEN and CDR2 SYDVKM. CDR3 region: CASSSRPERTGVQPQHF. The CDR3 nucleotides read TGTGCCAGCAGTTCCCGCCCGGAAAGGACAGGGGTCCAGCCCCAGCATTTT.

The chain is built from TRBV6-1 and TRBJ1-1; TRBD1 might be the D (6 bases). Germline CDR1 reads MNHNS; CDR2 reads SASEGT. Trimming pared 4 bases from V and 1 base from J, leaving 16 bases between. The CDR3 covers 16 residues. The CDR3 reads CASSGKSGTPNTEAFF. The CDR3 nucleotides read TGTGCCAGCAGTGGGAAAAGTGGGACACCGAACACTGAAGCTTTCTTT.

This chain joins TRBV7-9 and TRBJ2-7, with 8 bases aligning to TRBD1. This CDR3 is built from 14 residues. Trimming removed 4 bases from V and 2 bases from J; junction bases left unmatched: 4. Germline CDR1 and CDR2: SEHNR and FQNEAQ (reference sequence). CDR3 in amino acids: CASSSDRAPYEQYF. CDR3 nucleotide sequence: TGTGCCAGCAGCTCGGACAGGGCGCCCTACGAGCAGTACTTC.

The rearrangement links TRBV24-1 to TRBJ1-2; 9 bases map to TRBD1. The V segment lost 4 bases and the J segment 8 bases; nucleotides outside the gene matches: 10. In germline, CDR1 is KGHDR, CDR2 SFDVKD. The CDR3 runs to 15 residues. CDR3: CATSETGTGYMGYTF. In DNA, the CDR3 is TGTGCCACCAGTGAGACCGGGACAGGGTATATGGGCTACACCTTC.

The V call is TRBV28, the J call TRBJ2-7; D unresolved. The V gene lost 6 bases and the J gene lost 5 bases, with 11 bases spanning the gap. This CDR3 is built from 12 residues. Germline CDR1 is MDHEN and CDR2 is SYDVKM. This CDR3 is CASSTGRNEQYF. The CDR3, as DNA: TGTGCCAGCAGCACCGGCAGAAACGAGCAGTACTTC.

The chain combines TRBV23-1 with TRBJ2-1; TRBD2 agrees at 11 bases. TRBV23-1 is known as an ORF, though its function is uncertain. This CDR3 is 21 amino acids long. V gave up 4 bases and J gave up 5 bases; unmatched junction bases: 22. In nucleotides, the CDR3 is TGCGCCAGCAGTCTAACTGAGCCCGGGACTAGCGGCTGCAGCAGGAACAATGAGCAGTTCTTC. Protein: CASSLTEPGTSGCSRNNEQFF.

This sequence joins TRBV28 and TRBJ2-7; TRBD2 matches at 7 bases. The CDR3 length is 14 residues. The germline V gene encodes CDR1 MDHEN and CDR2 SYDVKM. With 6 bases clipped from V and 2 bases from J, the junction kept 7 bases outside the gene matches. The CDR3 sequence: CASSPGGRTYEQYF. The CDR3 nucleotides are TGTGCCAGCAGCCCGGGGGGTAGAACCTACGAGCAGTACTTC.

This sequence joins TRBV28 and TRBJ1-6; 7 nucleotides align to TRBD1. There are 14 residues in the CDR3. The germline gives CDR1 MDHEN, CDR2 SYDVKM. V trimming: 4 bases; J trimming: 7 bases; junction bases outside the gene matches: 4. The CDR3 loop is CASSWGRGNSPLHF. DNA of the CDR3: TGTGCCAGCAGTTGGGGCAGGGGGAATTCACCCCTCCACTTT. Variable domain in full (rest from reference TRBV28 and TRBJ1-6): DVKVTQSSRYLVKRTGEKVFLECVQDMDHENMFWYRQDPGLGLRLIYFSYDVKMKEKGDIPEGYSVSREKKERFSLILESASTNQTSMYLCASSWGRGNSPLHFGNGTRLTVT.

The chain combines TRBV10-1 with TRBJ1-1; no clear D gene. The CDR3 loop spans 13 amino acids. Germline V lookup: CDR1 WNHNN, CDR2 SYGVQD (reference sequence). The V end was cut by 0 bases, the J end by 0 bases, with 2 bases between. Written as DNA, the CDR3 is TGCGCCAGCAGTGAGTCCCTGAACACTGAAGCTTTCTTT. This gives the protein CASSESLNTEAFF.

CDR3 protein: CASSPWGAGDYGHTF. In nucleotides, the CDR3 is TGTGCCAGCAGCCCCTGGGGGGCAGGGGATTACGGCCACACCTTC. The chain employs TRBV11-2 and TRBJ1-2; perhaps TRBD1 as D (6 bases). The CDR3 runs to 15 residues. V lost 5 bases to trimming and J lost 12 bases, with 25 bases between them. Germline V gives CDR1 SGHAT, CDR2 FQNNGV.